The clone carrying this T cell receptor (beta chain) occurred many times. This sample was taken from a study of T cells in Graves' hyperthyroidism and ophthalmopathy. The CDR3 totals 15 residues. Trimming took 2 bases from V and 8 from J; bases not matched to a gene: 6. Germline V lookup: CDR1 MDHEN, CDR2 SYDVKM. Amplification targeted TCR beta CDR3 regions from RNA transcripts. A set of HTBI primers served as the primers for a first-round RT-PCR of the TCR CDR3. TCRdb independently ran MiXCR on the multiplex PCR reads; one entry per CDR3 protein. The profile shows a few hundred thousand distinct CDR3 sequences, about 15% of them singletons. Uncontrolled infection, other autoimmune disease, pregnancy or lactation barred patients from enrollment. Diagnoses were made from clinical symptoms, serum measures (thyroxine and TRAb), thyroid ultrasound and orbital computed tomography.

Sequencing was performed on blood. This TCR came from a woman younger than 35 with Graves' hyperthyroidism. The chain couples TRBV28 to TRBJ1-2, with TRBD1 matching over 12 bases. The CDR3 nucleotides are TGTGCCAGCAGTTTACCGGGACAGGGGGCGCACGGCTACACCTTC. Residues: CASSLPGQGAHGYTF.